These 8 T cell receptor beta chains share one sample of origin, sequenced in a study of vaccination effects on CD4 cells after COVID-19. Researchers isolated CD4+ T cells once approximately eleven days of culture had elapsed. The data were produced by immunoSEQ multiplex PCR, yet TCRdb's version contains in-frame clones alone and is incomplete. This table holds some 49,000 clones, about 70% found once. Their antigen targets remain unknown. Here the sequenced sample was CD4+ T cells from PBMCs cultured without peptide, taken before COVID-19 vaccination. The receptors were sampled from a human donor who had a prior SARS-CoV-2 infection.

CDR3 bases: TGTGCCAGCAGCCGGACTAGCGGGAGACAAGAGACCCAGTACTTC. It specifies CASSRTSGRQETQYF. The J gene is TRBJ2-5, the V gene TRBV2, with TRBD2 identical over 13 bases. The germline V gene encodes CDR1 SNHLY and CDR2 FYNNEI. The CDR3 loop spans 15 amino acids. Trimming took 6 bases from V and 2 from J; bases not matched to a gene: 3.

The chain recombines TRBV7-3 with TRBJ2-2; D uncertain. CDR1 and CDR2 from the germline V gene are SGHTA and FQGTGA. V gave up 6 bases and J gave up 0 bases, with 8 bases separating them. The CDR3 consists of 14 residues. The CDR3 here is CASSDQPNTGELFF. The CDR3 DNA follows: TGTGCCAGCAGTGACCAGCCGAACACCGGGGAGCTGTTTTTT.

This clone has just one count. The chain is built from TRBV4-3 and TRBJ2-7; D possibly corresponds to TRBD1 (5 bases). Germline CDR1 is LGHNA and CDR2 is YSLEER. The CDR3 is made up of 14 amino acids. V was clipped by 4 bases and J by 2 bases, with 12 bases between them. The CDR3 protein is CASSPHGAPYEQYF. CDR3 DNA sequence: TGCGCCAGCAGCCCGCATGGGGCTCCCTACGAGCAGTACTTC.

The chain has TRBV7-2 and TRBJ1-5; no reliable D call. Germline CDR1 and CDR2: SGHTA and FQGNSA. This CDR3 is built from 15 residues. Trimming removed 5 bases at V and 0 bases at J, with 11 bases between. The CDR3 region has the DNA TGTGCCAGCAGCCCGCGACAAATTAGCAATCAGCCCCAGCATTTT. Residues: CASSPRQISNQPQHF.

J is TRBJ1-6 and V is TRBV2; no firm D call. V was trimmed by 3 bases and J by 10 bases, leaving 13 bases between them. The CDR3 is made up of 14 amino acids. Germline assignment: CDR1 SNHLY and CDR2 FYNNEI. The CDR3 here is CASSELPRESPLHF. DNA for the CDR3: TGTGCCAGCAGTGAGTTGCCGAGGGAATCACCCCTCCACTTT. The full variable domain, in which reference TRBV2 and TRBJ1-6 provide the parts outside the CDR3, is EPEVTQTPSHQVTQMGQEVILRCVPISNHLYFYWYRQILGQKVEFLVSFYNNEISEKSEIFDDQFSVERPDGSNFTLKIRSTKLEDSAMYFCASSELPRESPLHFGNGTRLTVT.

The CDR3 loop is CASSLTGADTEAFF. In nucleotides, the CDR3 is TGCGCCAGCAGCTTGACGGGCGCAGACACTGAAGCTTTCTTT. The chain has TRBV5-1 and TRBJ1-1; no firm D call. The V end was cut by 1 base, the J end by 3 bases, with 10 bases between. Germline values: CDR1 SGHRS, CDR2 YFSETQ. This CDR3 has 14 amino acids.

This chain links TRBV7-8 with TRBJ2-7; TRBD2 aligns across 11 bases. V shed 0 bases and J 1 base; nucleotides not matched to a gene: 5. The germline V gene encodes CDR1 SGHVS and CDR2 FQNEAQ. The CDR3 totals 17 residues. In DNA, the CDR3 is TGTGCCAGCAGCTTAGCTAGCGGGGGGGCCTCTTCCTACGAGCAGTACTTC. It yields the protein CASSLASGGASSYEQYF.

This chain connects TRBV5-6 to TRBJ1-2; D possibly corresponds to TRBD1 (5 bases). V lost 5 bases and J 4 bases, leaving 12 bases between the germline ends. In germline, CDR1 is SGHDT, CDR2 YYEEEE. CDR3 size: 13 residues. CDR3 sequence (DNA): TGTGCCAGCAGACAAGACAGCCTCTATGGCTACACCTTC. This codes for CASRQDSLYGYTF.